This TCR beta chain derives from a study of memory CD4+ T cells and cytomegalovirus serostatus. About the research overall: This sample comes from healthy Belgian adults, about nine CMV seropositive, about 23 seronegative.

Data came from immunoSEQ multiplex PCR; TCRdb stores just in-frame clones and leaves some out. Among 55,000 or so clones listed, over 70% were seen once. To note about this clone: An end of the junction does not agree with germline; a read error may underlie this.

The germline V gene encodes CDR1 MDHEN and CDR2 SYDVKM. The CDR3 is 13 amino acids. The sort gate was single viable CD3+CD4+CD8-CD45RO+ cells for memory CD4+ T cells. Serostatus was set by detecting CMV pp150, pp28, p38, p52 IgG. The receptor was derived from an adult in good health and CMV-seropositive. This sequence joins TRBV28 and TRBJ1-1; no reliable D call. The sample was memory CD4+ T cells from blood. In DNA form, the CDR3 reads TGTGCCACCAGTAGACCGCAGAACACTGAAGCTTTCTTT. Protein sequence: CATSRPQNTEAFF.